The next 7 T cell receptor beta chains were all read from a single sample in a study of blood T cell repertoires in COVID-19. Libraries were prepared by immunoSEQ multiplex PCR; TCRdb keeps only in-frame clonotypes and omits some of them. The sample carries approximately 210,000 clones, about nine tenths recorded once. Source material: peripheral blood. The receptors shown here come from a young man who had recovered from COVID-19.

This clone appeared a few times. The chain is built from TRBV29-1 and TRBJ2-5, with 7 bases that match TRBD1. Germline lookup yields CDR1 SQVTM and CDR2 ANQGSEA. The junction had 2 bases not matched to a gene; V was cut back by 7 bases and J by 0 bases. CDR3 length: 12 amino acids. CDR3 coding DNA: TGCAGCGGGGGACAGCACCAAGAGACCCAGTACTTC. Translation gives CSGGQHQETQYF. The full variable domain, in which reference TRBV29-1 and TRBJ2-5 provide the parts outside the CDR3, is SAVISQKPSRDICQRGTSLTIQCQVDSQVTMMFWYRQQPGQSLTLIATANQGSEATYESGFVIDKFPISRPNLTFSTLTVSNMSPEDSSIYLCSGGQHQETQYFGPGTRLLVL.

The chain is built from TRBV19 and TRBJ2-2, with D maybe TRBD2 (6 bases). Germline CDR1 and CDR2: LNHDA and SQIVND (reference sequence). CDR3 size: 16 residues. V dropped 3 bases and J dropped 6 bases, with 17 bases sitting between them. In DNA, the CDR3 is TGTGCCAGTAGTATTGTGGGGAAGGAGGGTCCCGGGGAGCTGTTTTTT. It is translated as CASSIVGKEGPGELFF.

The rearrangement joins TRBV30 to TRBJ1-2; D not resolved. V was shortened by 2 bases and J by 0 bases, with 13 bases between the two germline ends. In germline, CDR1 is GTSNPN, CDR2 SVGIG (reference sequence). The CDR3 length is 15 residues. CDR3 nucleotide sequence: TGTGCCTGGAGTCTACGAGGGTTAGCTAACTATGGCTACACCTTC. Translating gives CAWSLRGLANYGYTF. Complete variable domain (other parts from reference TRBV30 and TRBJ1-2): SQTIHQWPATLVQPVGSPLSLECTVEGTSNPNLYWYRQAAGRGLQLLFYSVGIGQISSEVPQNLSASRPQDRQFILSSKKLLLSDSGFYLCAWSLRGLANYGYTFGSGTRLTVV.

The J gene is TRBJ2-7, the V gene TRBV5-1; a weak D match, TRBD2 (5 bases). Trimming left V 2 bases short and J 3 bases short, with 9 bases between. Germline assignment: CDR1 SGHRS and CDR2 YFSETQ. The CDR3 extends over 13 amino acids. The CDR3 loop reads CASSFNGVYEQYF. CDR3 in DNA: TGCGCCAGCAGCTTTAACGGGGTCTACGAGCAGTACTTC.

The V and J genes are TRBV9 and TRBJ2-1; D may be TRBD1 (5 bases). The CDR3 is 15 residues long. V was shortened by 0 bases and J by 4 bases, with 11 bases between the two germline ends. Looked up from germline, CDR1 is SGDLS and CDR2 is YYNGEE. The CDR3 DNA sequence: TGTGCCAGCAGCGTAGGACAGCAGGAATACAATGAGCAGTTCTTC. This sequence encodes CASSVGQQEYNEQFF.

V gene TRBV20-1 combines with J gene TRBJ1-1; D gene uncertain. The germline V gene encodes CDR1 DFQATT and CDR2 SNEGSKA (reference sequence). CDR3 size: 10 residues. The DNA of the CDR3 is TGCAGCGCCTATAACACTGAAGCTTTCTTT. Translation gives CSAYNTEAFF.

This clone was counted between two and nine times. The chain recombines TRBV5-1 with TRBJ2-7, with D possibly TRBD2 on 6 matching bases. The CDR3 spans 12 residues. The ends were cut back, 2 bases at V and 6 bases at J, with 9 bases in the middle. The germline V gene encodes CDR1 SGHRS and CDR2 YFSETQ. The chain's CDR3 is CASSFLGGEQYF. Written as DNA, the CDR3 is TGCGCCAGCAGCTTTCTCGGGGGCGAGCAGTACTTC.